These 5 T cell receptor beta chains originate from one sample sequenced in a study of blood T cell repertoires in COVID-19. Generated by immunoSEQ multiplex PCR, the TCRdb table keeps only in-frame clones and is missing some. The sample lists about 210,000 clones, over 60% occurring once. What was sequenced was peripheral blood. These receptors originate from a woman in her 70s with acute or convalescent COVID-19.

This chain links TRBV18 with TRBJ1-4; D not certain. V was shortened by 8 bases and J by 0 bases, with 10 bases between the two germline ends. CDR3 length equals 14 residues. The germline V gene encodes CDR1 KGHSH and CDR2 LQKENI. DNA of the CDR3: TGTGCCAGCAAAAACAGTGCAACTAATGAAAAACTGTTTTTT. It yields the protein CASKNSATNEKLFF.

A single count supports this clone. V is TRBV9 and J is TRBJ2-5; 8 positions agree with TRBD1. CDR3 size: 16 residues. J was trimmed by 5 bases and V by 2 bases; bases with no gene match: 11. CDR1 is SGDLS and CDR2 is YYNGEE in the germline V gene. The CDR3 DNA reads TGTGCCAGCAGCGTTTCGGCAGGGGGCGCGCGGGAGACCCAGTACTTC. Translation gives CASSVSAGGARETQYF.

V and J are TRBV6-5 and TRBJ2-1, with D possibly TRBD2 on 5 matching bases. CDR3 length: 15 amino acids. Germline values: CDR1 MNHEY, CDR2 SVGAGI. The V end lost 6 bases, the J end lost 3 bases, and 15 bases lay between the germline ends. CDR3 nucleotides: TGTGCCAGCAGCCTGGAGGTAGCCATCTACAATGAGCAGTTCTTC. This sequence encodes CASSLEVAIYNEQFF.

This clone has a handful of counts. The genes are TRBV6-6 and TRBJ1-3, with 10 positions matching TRBD1. CDR1 MNHNY and CDR2 SVGAGI come from the germline V gene (reference sequence). CDR3 length: 14 amino acids. V dropped 7 bases and J dropped 6; count of bases not matched to a gene: 6. The CDR3 is CASIRTGGQNTIYF. The CDR3, as DNA: TGTGCCAGCATCAGGACAGGGGGGCAAAACACCATATATTTT.

This chain uses TRBV19 with TRBJ1-4; 7 nucleotides align to TRBD1. The CDR3 spans 15 residues. Germline loops: CDR1 LNHDA, CDR2 SQIVND (reference sequence). After removal of 4 bases from V and 4 bases from J, the junction contained 6 bases not matched to a gene. CDR3 coding DNA: TGTGCCAGTAGTAAAGGGACAGCAAATAATGAAAAACTGTTTTTT. Residues: CASSKGTANNEKLFF.